The 27 T cell receptor beta chains given below trace back to one sample, sequenced in a study of identical twins listed by TCRdb under 2016. The method was 5' RACE. Reads for this sample came from an Illumina HiSeq 2000. In TCRdb, the public reads were trimmed at Q25 with fastp and aligned with MiXCR, with productive beta chains retained. Duplicate CDR3 protein sequences are folded into a single record with the most common DNA and genes. The sample table lists some 710,000 distinct CDR3 sequences, around 6% of them with a count of one. Around 1.9% of the sample is held by the ten biggest clonotypes. Sample: naive T cells sorted from blood. The cell subset or site tag for this specimen amounts to: cells isolated with a human naive T-cell isolation kit. Source of these receptors: a man aged 18 to 35 in good health.

This clonotype appeared many times. This rearrangement joins TRBV5-1 to TRBJ2-5; 8 bases map to TRBD2. The CDR3 sequence is 14 residues long. Germline V gives CDR1 SGHRS, CDR2 YFSETQ. The V gene end was trimmed by 6 bases and the J gene end by 2 bases; junction bases not matched to a gene: 6. As DNA, the CDR3 is TGCGCCAGCATCGGGACTAGTGCTCAAGAGACCCAGTACTTC. As protein: CASIGTSAQETQYF.

This clonotype turned up a few times. V is TRBV6-1 and J is TRBJ1-1, with D perhaps matching TRBD1 (6 bases). The CDR3 length is 14 residues. The germline gives CDR1 MNHNS, CDR2 SASEGT. V lost 5 bases and J 3 bases, leaving 13 bases between the germline ends. This CDR3 reads CASSPHRVDTEAFF. DNA for the CDR3: TGTGCCAGCAGTCCGCACAGGGTGGACACTGAAGCTTTCTTT.

This clonotype has just a few counts. This chain links TRBV6-5 with TRBJ1-2; 8 nucleotides match TRBD1. CDR3 length: 16 residues. J was trimmed by 2 bases and V by 4 bases; bases with no gene match: 9. Germline V CDR1 and CDR2: MNHEY, SVGAGI. CDR3 DNA sequence: TGTGCCAGCAGTTCTACAGGGGGGCGGGCGAACTATGGCTACACCTTC. It translates to CASSSTGGRANYGYTF.

This clonotype was counted a few times. V usage is TRBV6-1 and J usage is TRBJ2-2, with 7 bases that match TRBD2. Looked up from germline, CDR1 is MNHNS and CDR2 is SASEGT. The ends lost 7 bases at V and 0 bases at J; junction bases unmatched: 5. This CDR3 is 15 amino acids long. The CDR3 is CASTESGTNTGELFF. The CDR3 DNA follows: TGTGCCAGCACGGAGAGCGGGACGAACACCGGGGAGCTGTTTTTT.

This clonotype came up many times. The CDR3 protein is CASSQVDSTYEQYF. As DNA, the CDR3 is TGCGCCAGCAGCCAAGTGGACTCAACCTACGAGCAGTACTTC. The chain couples TRBV4-3 to TRBJ2-7; D might be TRBD2 (5 bases). Trimming pared 1 base from V and 2 bases from J, leaving 9 bases between. The CDR3 is 14 amino acids. The germline CDR1 and CDR2 sequences are LGHNA and YSLEER.

This clonotype appeared a few times. This chain connects TRBV25-1 to TRBJ2-5; D remains ambiguous. This CDR3 is 13 amino acids long. The germline V gene encodes CDR1 MGHDK and CDR2 SYGVNS. V dropped 4 bases and J dropped 7 bases, with 13 bases sitting between them. This chain's CDR3 is CASSVTGPSTQYF. In nucleotides, the CDR3 is TGTGCCAGCAGTGTGACCGGGCCTTCGACCCAGTACTTC.

This clonotype appeared many times. J is TRBJ2-1 and V is TRBV5-1; 11 nucleotides line up with TRBD2. From germline, CDR1 is SGHRS and CDR2 YFSETQ. J lost 1 base, V lost 1 base, and 1 base had no gene match. The CDR3 is made up of 16 amino acids. The CDR3 nucleotides read TGCGCCAGCAGCTTGTTAGCGGGAGGGTCCTACAATGAGCAGTTCTTC. Protein product: CASSLLAGGSYNEQFF.

Concerning this clonotype itself: In this CDR3 the conserved last residue, phenylalanine or tryptophan, is missing, so a read error is likely. The V call is TRBV6-2 or TRBV6-3, the J call TRBJ2-7; 10 bases are a match to TRBD2. Germline assignment: CDR1 MNHEY and CDR2 SVGEGT. The V and J ends lost 2 bases and 2 bases, in that order; junction bases with no gene match: 3. The length of the CDR3 is 15 residues. The CDR3 DNA reads as TGTGCCAGCAGTTACGGAGCGGGAGGGCCCTACGAGCAGTACTCC. Translating it yields CASSYGAGGPYEQYS.

At least ten counts were recorded for this clonotype. The chain couples TRBV6-1 to TRBJ2-1, with D possibly called TRBD1 or TRBD2 (5 bases each). In germline, CDR1 is MNHNS, CDR2 SASEGT. V lost 7 bases and J 9 bases, leaving 19 bases between the germline ends. The CDR3 loop spans 14 amino acids. The CDR3 DNA is TGTGCCAGCATAGGACTTGGGGCAGCAAGTGAGCAGTTCTTC. This codes for CASIGLGAASEQFF.

This clonotype came up a few times. In nucleotides, the CDR3 is TGTGCCAGCAGCTTAGTTACGGGACAGGGGCCCCACGAGCAGTACTTC. It yields the protein CASSLVTGQGPHEQYF. The rearrangement links TRBV7-6 to TRBJ2-7; 10 bases fit TRBD1. The CDR3 extends over 16 amino acids. With V trimmed by 1 base and J by 5 bases, 8 bases remained unmatched. Germline loops: CDR1 SGHVS, CDR2 FNYEAQ.

In this sample, this clonotype turned up many times. This chain joins TRBV20-1 and TRBJ1-3, with TRBD1 identical over 8 bases. Germline CDR1 reads DFQATT; CDR2 reads SNEGSKA (reference sequence). The CDR3 loop spans 14 amino acids. After removal of 4 bases from V and 2 bases from J, the junction contained 4 bases not matched to a gene. Written as DNA, the CDR3 is TGCAGTGCTATCAGGGGGCGCACTGGAAACACCATATATTTT. Protein: CSAIRGRTGNTIYF.

This clonotype was counted between two and nine times. This chain joins TRBV6-1 and TRBJ1-4; 8 bases fit TRBD1. The germline gives CDR1 MNHNS, CDR2 SASEGT. Germline trimming cut 5 bases from V and 4 bases from J; bases unmatched to any gene: 3. The length of the CDR3 is 14 residues. The CDR3 DNA sequence: TGTGCCAGCAGTCAGGGGGCAGTTAATGAAAAACTGTTTTTT. Translated, it gives CASSQGAVNEKLFF.

Comment on this clonotype: Given a much more abundant clone one base away, this may be a read error. Given the absence of the conserved phenylalanine or tryptophan at the CDR3 end, a read error is likely. J is TRBJ1-1 and V is TRBV12-3 or TRBV12-4, with 12 bases identical to TRBD1. There are 17 residues in the CDR3. With V trimmed by 5 bases and J by 2 bases, 9 bases remained unmatched. CDR3: CASSPGGTGGRNTEAFC. The CDR3 nucleotides read TGTGCCAGCAGTCCCGGCGGGACAGGGGGCAGAAACACTGAAGCTTTCTGT.

This clonotype was recorded many times. The chain recombines TRBV4-2 with TRBJ1-5, with a tentative D call TRBD1 (5 bases). The germline CDR1 and CDR2 sequences are LGHNA and YNFKEQ. This CDR3 contains 16 residues. Deletions cut 0 bases from V and 2 bases from J, with 11 bases between. The CDR3 DNA reads as TGTGCCAGCAGCCAAGACGAAGGGGCGGGCAATCAGCCCCAGCATTTT. It specifies CASSQDEGAGNQPQHF.

In this sample, this clonotype turned up many times. This chain joins TRBV7-9 and TRBJ1-1, with a tentative D call TRBD1 (5 bases). Trimming took 6 bases from V and 9 from J, leaving 11 bases between them. Germline-derived CDR1 and CDR2 are SEHNR and FQNEAQ (reference sequence). This CDR3 spans 11 amino acids. CDR3 DNA sequence: TGTGCCAGCAGGAGGGACTCTCAAGCTTTCTTT. Translated, it gives CASRRDSQAFF.

Ten or more counts support this clonotype. At one end the junction does not follow the germline gene, possibly because of a read error. The V gene is TRBV5-1, the J gene TRBJ2-6; D ambiguous. The germline CDR1 and CDR2 sequences are SGHRS and YFSETQ. The CDR3 covers 14 residues. CDR3 residues: CASSLGSGANVLTF. CDR3 coding DNA: TGTGCCAGCAGTTTAGGGTCTGGGGCCAACGTCCTGACTTTC. Drawing the rest from reference TRBV5-1 and TRBJ2-6, the complete variable domain is KAGVTQTPRYLIKTRGQQVTLSCSPISGHRSVSWYQQTPGQGLQFLFEYFSETQRNKGNFPGRFSGRQFSNSRSEMNVSTLELGDSALYLCASSLGSGANVLTFGAGSRLTVL.

This clonotype was observed at least ten times. This chain connects TRBV12-3 or TRBV12-4 to TRBJ2-2; a weak D match, TRBD1 (5 bases). V was cut by 6 bases and J by 2 bases, with 13 bases left in between. The CDR3 spans 15 residues. CDR3 sequence reads: CASSLQGRNTGELFF. DNA of the CDR3: TGTGCCAGCAGCCTCCAGGGAAGAAACACCGGGGAGCTGTTTTTT.

The sample holds many counts of this clonotype. V is TRBV4-3 and J is TRBJ2-1; 7 nucleotides line up with TRBD1. CDR3 length: 12 amino acids. CDR1 LGHNA and CDR2 YSLEER come from the germline V gene. With V trimmed by 3 bases and J by 7 bases, 0 bases remained unmatched. This chain's CDR3 is CASSQTGNEQFF. In DNA form, the CDR3 reads TGCGCCAGCAGCCAGACAGGGAATGAGCAGTTCTTC.

This clonotype has ten or more counts. The chain uses TRBV4-2 and TRBJ1-2; possible D gene TRBD1, 5 bases. Germline CDR1 reads LGHNA; CDR2 reads YNFKEQ. This CDR3 spans 16 amino acids. Trimming cost V 0 bases and J 5 bases, with 16 bases left between them. CDR3: CASSQDVYRRAYGYTF. In nucleotides, the CDR3 is TGTGCCAGCAGCCAAGATGTCTACAGGCGGGCGTATGGCTACACCTTC.

There are many counts of this clonotype. This rearrangement joins TRBV4-3 to TRBJ2-7; D uncertain. V was trimmed by 1 base and J by 3 bases, leaving 16 bases between them. Germline CDR1 reads LGHNA; CDR2 reads YSLEER. CDR3 length equals 16 residues. CDR3 loop: CASSQVVSGSLYEQYF. CDR3 nucleotides: TGCGCCAGCAGCCAAGTAGTATCGGGTTCACTCTACGAGCAGTACTTC.

The CDR3 reads CASSSLGVSEQFF. DNA of the CDR3: TGTGCCAGCAGCTCCCTCGGGGTCAGTGAGCAGTTCTTC. The chain is built from TRBV7-2 and TRBJ2-1; the D gene is possibly TRBD2 (5 bases). This CDR3 region has 13 residues. Germline CDR1 reads SGHTA; CDR2 reads FQGNSA. The V end was cut by 4 bases, the J end by 9 bases, with 13 bases between.

This clonotype has at least ten counts. This chain connects TRBV12-3 or TRBV12-4 to TRBJ2-3; 8 nucleotides match TRBD2. The CDR3 consists of 16 residues. J lost 0 bases, V lost 3 bases, and 5 bases had no gene match. CDR3: CASSFVGGASTDTQYF. CDR3 nucleotide sequence: TGTGCCAGCAGTTTTGTCGGGGGGGCCAGCACAGATACGCAGTATTTT.

This clonotype was seen more than once but under ten times. The chain employs TRBV6-2 or TRBV6-3 and TRBJ2-3; 10 positions match TRBD2. This CDR3 region has 17 residues. Unmatched junction bases numbered 10, after V lost 2 bases and J lost 5 bases. Per germline, CDR1 MNHEY and CDR2 SVGEGT. CDR3 region: CASSYHLTGTSEDTQYF. CDR3 DNA: TGTGCCAGCAGTTACCATTTAACCGGGACTAGCGAAGATACGCAGTATTTT.

The rearrangement joins TRBV18 to TRBJ2-3, with unresolved D. Germline V gives CDR1 KGHSH, CDR2 LQKENI. V was pared by 3 bases and J by 4 bases, with 11 bases between. This CDR3 has 14 amino acids. The CDR3 region has the DNA TGTGCCAGCTCACCTGAGGCGTCCCCAGATACGCAGTATTTT. Its protein is CASSPEASPDTQYF.

This clonotype has a count of ten or more. The chain has TRBV29-1 and TRBJ1-2, with 9 bases fitting TRBD1. Trimming cost V 5 bases and J 10 bases; bases outside gene matches: 11. The V gene's germline CDR1 is SQVTM and CDR2 ANQGSEA. CDR3 size: 13 residues. In DNA form, the CDR3 reads TGCAGCGTTTGGGGACAGGGAGCTGAGTCCTACACCTTC. This gives the protein CSVWGQGAESYTF.

The chain has TRBV20-1 and TRBJ2-5, with 8 bases aligning to TRBD2. V lost 4 bases to trimming and J lost 5 bases; unmatched junction nucleotides: 12. This CDR3 contains 15 residues. CDR1 and CDR2 (germline): DFQATT, SNEGSKA (reference sequence). CDR3 residues: CSATGPAGVEETQYF. CDR3 nucleotide sequence: TGCAGTGCTACGGGGCCAGCGGGAGTCGAGGAGACCCAGTACTTC.

In this sample, this clonotype turned up a few times. The chain carries TRBV7-9 and TRBJ2-2; TRBD1 aligns across 8 bases. The CDR3 consists of 15 residues. Germline V gene lookup returns CDR1 SEHNR and CDR2 FQNEAQ (reference sequence). V lost 3 bases to trimming and J lost 6 bases; unmatched junction nucleotides: 6. Here the CDR3 reads CASSFDQGAAGELFF. CDR3 bases: TGTGCCAGCAGCTTTGACCAGGGGGCGGCCGGGGAGCTGTTTTTT.